This T cell receptor (beta chain) was retrieved from a study of OX40 agonist ivuxolimab in advanced cancers. Study results and limitations: At 0.1 to 3.0 mg/kg, clonal expansion of CD4+ and CD8+ blood T cells had occurred by week 6.

This clone was seen once. The antigen remains undetermined. The CDR3 is 15 residues long. V gave up 3 bases and J gave up 6 bases, with 15 bases separating them. Germline V gives CDR1 SGDLS, CDR2 YYNGEE. Assay: immunoSEQ multiplex PCR; the TCRdb copy retains only in-frame clones and omits some. The data contain about 31,000 clones, roughly nine tenths of them singletons. The receptor's source is an adult with an advanced solid tumor such as melanoma, head and neck, liver or kidney cancer. The V call is TRBV9, the J call TRBJ2-2; the D gene could be TRBD1 or TRBD2 (5 bases each). This specimen was CD4+ or CD8+ T cells sorted from blood, taken in a trial of the OX40 agonist ivuxolimab. The CDR3 nucleotides read TGTGCCAGCAGCGGCTGGGGGATTAGCCCCGGGGAGCTGTTTTTT. As protein: CASSGWGISPGELFF.